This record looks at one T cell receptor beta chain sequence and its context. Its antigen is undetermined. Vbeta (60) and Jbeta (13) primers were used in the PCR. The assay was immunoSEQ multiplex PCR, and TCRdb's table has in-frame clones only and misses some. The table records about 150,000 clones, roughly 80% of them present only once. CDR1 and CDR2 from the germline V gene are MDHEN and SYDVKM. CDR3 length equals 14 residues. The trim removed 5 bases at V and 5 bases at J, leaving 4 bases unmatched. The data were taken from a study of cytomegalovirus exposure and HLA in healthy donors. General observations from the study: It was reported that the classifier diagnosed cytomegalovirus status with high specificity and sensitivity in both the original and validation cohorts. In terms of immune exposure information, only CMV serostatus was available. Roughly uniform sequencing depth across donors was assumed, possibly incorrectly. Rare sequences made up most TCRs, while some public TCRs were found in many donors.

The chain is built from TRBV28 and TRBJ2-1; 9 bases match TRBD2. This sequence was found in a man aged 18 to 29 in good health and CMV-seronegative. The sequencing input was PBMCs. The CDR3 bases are TGTGCCAGCAGTCCCGGGACTAGCCACAATGAGCAGTTCTTC. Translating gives CASSPGTSHNEQFF. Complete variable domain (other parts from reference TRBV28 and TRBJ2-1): DVKVTQSSRYLVKRTGEKVFLECVQDMDHENMFWYRQDPGLGLRLIYFSYDVKMKEKGDIPEGYSVSREKKERFSLILESASTNQTSMYLCASSPGTSHNEQFFGPGTRLTVL.